This record looks at one T cell receptor (beta chain) sequence and its context. Detection sensitivity for CFSE-low antigen-reactive cultures was one cell in 40,000. The repertoire was sequenced with immunoSEQ multiplex PCR; TCRdb's copy has only in-frame clones and lacks some. The sample contains some 1,300 clones, about half of which appear only once. The data are from a study of human CD4 T cells and Enterobacteriaceae. CFSE-low CD25+ ICOS+ proliferating activated T cells were FACS-sorted after 6-7 days. Memory CD4+ T cells were CFSE-labeled and cultured 2:1 with antigen-pulsed autologous monocytes. Memory CD4+ T cells were sorted as all CD4+ cells except CD45RA+CCR7+CD95- naive cells, over 98% pure. CDR1 is MNHNS, CDR2 SASEGT, per germline. V was clipped by 3 bases and J by 3 bases, with 5 bases between them. The CDR3 loop spans 13 amino acids.

V usage is TRBV6-1 and J usage is TRBJ2-2; tentative D call: TRBD1 (5 bases). The clonotype comes from a human donor in good health. The specimen sequenced was bacteria-reactive CD4+ T cells grown in culture. The subset was: CFSE-low proliferating memory CD4 T cells sorted after in vitro stimulation with a heat-inactivated bacterium or M. tuberculosis lysate. The CDR3 sequence: CASSETDTGELFF. Written as DNA, the CDR3 is TGTGCCAGCAGTGAGACAGACACCGGGGAGCTGTTTTTT.